This TCR beta chain was captured by sequencing in a study of OX40 agonist ivuxolimab in advanced cancers. Across the whole study: Allowance was made for prior anti-PD-1, anti-PD-L1 or anti-CTLA-4 therapy, and 35% to 40% had some.

With 3 bases removed from V and 7 bases from J, the gap between germline ends came to 15 bases. Germline V gene lookup returns CDR1 LNHDA and CDR2 SQIVND (reference sequence). The CDR3 spans 15 residues. Clones were sequenced by immunoSEQ multiplex PCR, and TCRdb holds only the in-frame ones, with some missing. Of about 90,000 clones listed, about 90% are singletons. The chain combines TRBV19 with TRBJ2-2; D not resolved. The sequence was obtained from an adult with an advanced solid tumor such as melanoma, head and neck, liver or kidney cancer. The sample in question was CD4+ or CD8+ T cells sorted from blood, obtained in a trial of the OX40 agonist ivuxolimab. For the CDR3, the DNA is TGTGCCAGTAGTATCTCTTTAGGATATGGCGGGGAGCTGTTTTTT. Amino acids: CASSISLGYGGELFF.